This TCR beta chain was identified in a study of T cell responses to AZD1222 COVID-19 vaccine. This clone was seen a single time. CDR3 length: 14 residues. Germline loops: CDR1 SGHDT, CDR2 YYEEEE. V lost 3 bases to trimming and J lost 5 bases; unmatched junction nucleotides: 6. Pooling of second doses given at about 4 or about 12 weeks was done. Repertoires were generated with immunoSEQ multiplex PCR, while TCRdb's copy carries only in-frame clones and drops some. The table lists about 200,000 clones, over 85% of them singletons, with approximately 1% in the top ten. The chain recombines TRBV5-6 with TRBJ1-2, with 8 bases lining up with TRBD1. Specimen: peripheral blood, collected 28 days after the second AZD1222 dose. The origin of this receptor is an adult who received the AZD1222 COVID-19 vaccine. This CDR3 reads CASSSTGAGYGYTF. DNA of the CDR3: TGTGCCAGCAGCTCGACAGGGGCGGGATATGGCTACACCTTC.